This entry lists 21 T cell receptor beta chains sequenced from one sample in a study of blood T cell repertoires in COVID-19. Produced via immunoSEQ multiplex PCR; TCRdb's table is partial and in-frame only. Among approximately 330,000 clones listed, roughly 89% were seen once. Sequencing input: peripheral blood. These receptor sequences come from a man aged 25 to 40 with COVID-19, enrolled during active disease.

This clone was seen only once. CDR3 region: CASSLYADTDTQYF. As DNA, the CDR3 is TGTGCCAGCAGTTTATACGCAGACACAGATACGCAGTATTTT. The J gene is TRBJ2-3, the V gene TRBV27, with no clear D. V was cut by 1 base and J by 2 bases, with 7 bases left in between. CDR3 length equals 14 residues. The germline CDR1 and CDR2 sequences are MNHEY and SMNVEV (reference sequence).

This sequence joins TRBV4-1 and TRBJ1-1, with D perhaps TRBD1 (6 bases). V gave up 2 bases and J gave up 0 bases, with 13 bases separating them. The CDR3 loop spans 16 amino acids. CDR1 is MGHRA, CDR2 YSYEKL, per germline. CDR3: CASSQHGGAMNTEAFF. The CDR3, as DNA: TGCGCCAGCAGCCAACATGGGGGGGCGATGAACACTGAAGCTTTCTTT.

V and J are TRBV11-3 and TRBJ2-1; 14 bases match TRBD2. Germline loops: CDR1 SGHNT, CDR2 YENEEA. After removal of 5 bases from V and 7 bases from J, the junction contained 4 bases not matched to a gene. The CDR3 contains 15 residues. CDR3 sequence: CASSLRLAGGNEQFF. The CDR3 DNA is TGTGCCAGCAGCCTTCGACTAGCGGGGGGGAATGAGCAGTTCTTC.

This clone showed up just once. This chain joins TRBV7-6 and TRBJ1-1, with D perhaps TRBD1 (5 bases). The V gene lost 0 bases and the J gene lost 3 bases, with 14 bases spanning the gap. Germline V lookup: CDR1 SGHVS, CDR2 FNYEAQ. There are 16 residues in the CDR3. This chain's CDR3 is CASSLAAGRSDTEAFF. The DNA for the CDR3 is TGTGCCAGCAGCTTAGCGGCGGGACGGTCTGACACTGAAGCTTTCTTT.

The V and J genes are TRBV18 and TRBJ1-5; D may be TRBD1 (6 bases). Per the germline V gene, CDR1 is KGHSH and CDR2 is LQKENI. CDR3 length equals 14 residues. Trimming shortened V by 1 base and J by 3 bases, and 7 bases separated the two germline ends. Here the CDR3 DNA reads TGTGCCAGCTCACCACAGGGGGACAATCAGCCCCAGCATTTT. It translates to CASSPQGDNQPQHF.

As concerns this clone: Other DNA sequences from this sample encode an identical CDR3 as well. The chain links TRBV7-2 to TRBJ1-3, with TRBD1 matching over 8 bases. Germline CDR1 is SGHTA and CDR2 is FQGNSA. V gave up 1 base and J gave up 0 bases; unmatched junction bases: 5. This CDR3 has 17 amino acids. The CDR3 DNA reads TGTGCCAGCAGCTTAGGTGGACAGGGTATCTCTGGAAACACCATATATTTT. Protein product: CASSLGGQGISGNTIYF.

V gene TRBV24-1 combines with J gene TRBJ2-5; D not resolved. The V and J ends lost 2 bases and 1 base respectively, with 10 bases between them. Germline CDR1 reads KGHDR; CDR2 reads SFDVKD. CDR3 size: 15 residues. This chain's CDR3 is CATSDSTRAQETQYF. The CDR3 DNA reads TGTGCCACCAGTGATTCAACCCGAGCCCAAGAGACCCAGTACTTC.

CDR3 loop: CASSLPGTSGGPSTDTQYF. The CDR3 coding sequence is TGTGCCAGCAGCTTGCCCGGGACTAGCGGGGGACCGAGCACAGATACGCAGTATTTT. The chain recombines TRBV7-6 with TRBJ2-3; 14 bases agree with TRBD2. The CDR3 spans 19 residues. The J segment lost 0 bases and the V segment lost 3 bases, leaving 8 bases of the junction unmatched. CDR1 SGHVS and CDR2 FNYEAQ come from the germline V gene.

The chain couples TRBV7-3 to TRBJ2-1; 15 bases fit TRBD2. The length of the CDR3 is 18 residues. The V gene end was trimmed by 5 bases and the J gene end by 4 bases; junction bases not matched to a gene: 9. From germline, CDR1 is SGHTA and CDR2 FQGTGA. CDR3 amino acids: CASSPRGGLAGGYNEQFF. CDR3 DNA: TGTGCCAGCAGCCCCCGGGGGGGACTAGCGGGAGGATACAATGAGCAGTTCTTC.

This sequence joins TRBV10-1 and TRBJ1-5; D is perhaps TRBD1 (6 bases). Germline V gene lookup returns CDR1 WNHNN and CDR2 SYGVQD (reference sequence). There are 15 residues in the CDR3. Trimming shortened V by 0 bases and J by 6 bases, and 12 bases separated the two germline ends. The CDR3: CASSESNRGAQPQHF. CDR3 sequence (DNA): TGCGCCAGCAGTGAGTCGAATCGGGGGGCTCAGCCCCAGCATTTT.

V usage is TRBV15 and J usage is TRBJ1-4; D possibly corresponds to TRBD1 (5 bases). The CDR3 runs 16 residues. The V gene lost 1 base and the J gene lost 4 bases, with 13 bases spanning the gap. From germline, CDR1 is LNHNV and CDR2 YYDKDF (reference sequence). CDR3: CATSRVFRARNEKLFF. In DNA form, the CDR3 reads TGTGCCACCAGCAGAGTGTTCAGGGCTCGTAATGAAAAACTGTTTTTT.

This clone was found once. Other DNA sequences in this specimen translate into the identical CDR3. The chain links TRBV5-4 to TRBJ2-1; D may be TRBD2 (6 bases). The CDR3 loop spans 16 amino acids. Trimming took off 0 bases at V and 2 bases at J, with 12 bases between the two ends. Germline CDR1 reads SGHNT; CDR2 reads YYREEE (reference sequence). The DNA of the CDR3 is TGTGCCAGCAGCTTGGAGGCGGGAAGGACCTACAATGAGCAGTTCTTC. As protein: CASSLEAGRTYNEQFF.

The V gene is TRBV6-5, the J gene TRBJ2-7; weak D call: TRBD1 (6 bases). Germline CDR1 is MNHEY and CDR2 is SVGAGI. The CDR3 is made up of 14 amino acids. The germline V and J ends were trimmed by 5 bases and 3 bases, with 14 bases remaining between them. CDR3 residues: CASSPRDTLYEQYF. CDR3 nucleotide sequence: TGTGCCAGCAGTCCCCGGGACACCCTCTACGAGCAGTACTTC.

This clone was counted once. The chain has TRBV3-1 (or the pseudogene TRBV3-2) and TRBJ1-2; D is undetermined. The CDR3 sequence is 15 residues long. The V gene lost 1 base and the J gene lost 5 bases, with 14 bases spanning the gap. Germline lookup yields CDR1 LGHDT and CDR2 YNNKEL (reference sequence). The CDR3 DNA sequence: TGTGCCAGCAGCCAAGTTTTAACAGACAAATATGGCTACACCTTC. Amino acid sequence: CASSQVLTDKYGYTF.

The chain carries TRBV9 and TRBJ2-5; TRBD1 aligns across 9 bases. Germline CDR1 and CDR2: SGDLS and YYNGEE. V lost 4 bases to trimming and J lost 7 bases; unmatched junction nucleotides: 17. The CDR3 consists of 17 residues. Here the CDR3 reads CASSPRDGQGPGRTQYF. The CDR3 region has the DNA TGTGCCAGCAGCCCTCGTGACGGACAGGGGCCGGGGAGGACCCAGTACTTC.

The chain combines TRBV27 with TRBJ1-5, with D possibly TRBD1 on 5 matching bases. In germline, CDR1 is MNHEY, CDR2 SMNVEV (reference sequence). Deletions cut 0 bases from V and 2 bases from J, with 14 bases between. CDR3 size: 17 residues. The CDR3 sequence is CASSLSGGGGGNQPQHF. DNA of the CDR3: TGTGCCAGCAGTTTATCTGGCGGGGGAGGGGGCAATCAGCCCCAGCATTTT.

This sequence joins TRBV9 and TRBJ2-3, with a tentative D call TRBD1 (6 bases). Germline V CDR1 and CDR2: SGDLS, YYNGEE. This CDR3 is 15 amino acids long. The V end lost 5 bases, the J end lost 2 bases, and 15 bases lay between the germline ends. The CDR3 DNA is TGTGCCAGCAGTGATGGACAGTTATCCACAGATACGCAGTATTTT. It specifies CASSDGQLSTDTQYF.

The chain recombines TRBV28 with TRBJ2-7, with D tentatively TRBD1 (6 bases). V lost 5 bases, J lost 0 bases, and 14 bases lay in between. This CDR3 contains 15 residues. CDR1 and CDR2 from the germline V gene are MDHEN and SYDVKM. The CDR3 sequence: CASSLHRASSYEQYF. CDR3 DNA: TGTGCCAGCAGTCTCCACAGGGCTAGCTCCTACGAGCAGTACTTC.

The chain has TRBV7-2 and TRBJ2-1; maybe TRBD1 (8 bases). Germline CDR1 is SGHTA and CDR2 is FQGNSA. The CDR3 runs to 15 residues. The V gene lost 1 base and the J gene lost 8 bases, with 15 bases spanning the gap. CDR3 nucleotide sequence: TGTGCCAGCAGCTTAGGTATACAGGGGGGGGATGAGCAGTTCTTC. This translates into CASSLGIQGGDEQFF.

V and J are TRBV4-3 and TRBJ2-1; 7 bases match TRBD2. The CDR3 sequence is 15 residues long. V was clipped by 3 bases and J by 7 bases; unmatched bases: 9. The germline CDR1 and CDR2 sequences are LGHNA and YSLEER. As DNA, the CDR3 is TGCGCCAGCAGCCACGGGCCTACTAGCGTGAATGAGCAGTTCTTC. This sequence encodes CASSHGPTSVNEQFF.

The chain combines TRBV6-5 with TRBJ2-5, with D maybe TRBD1 (6 bases). The V gene lost 8 bases and the J gene lost 5 bases, with 15 bases spanning the gap. The CDR3 totals 13 residues. Germline V gene lookup returns CDR1 MNHEY and CDR2 SVGAGI. The CDR3 coding sequence is TGTGCCAGCCGGGGACAAGTTCTTGAGACCCAGTACTTC. This gives the protein CASRGQVLETQYF.